This T cell receptor (beta chain) was obtained from a study of blood T cell repertoires in COVID-19. About the study: Spain, Italy and the United States supplied samples that represented acute and convalescent COVID-19. PBMCs, B-cell-depleted T cells, or T cells provided the cDNA or gDNA that made up the material.

As handled by the study authors: Reference gene primer amplification yielded estimated nucleated cell counts. Using immunoSEQ multiplex PCR, the repertoire was profiled, and TCRdb retains in-frame clones only, with some absent. V and J calls and clone size are as listed in that table; D and trimming were resolved from the DNA. The table records some 61,000 clones, around 86% of them present only once. The germline gives CDR1 MDHEN, CDR2 SYDVKM. The CDR3 is 12 residues long. Trimming removed 6 bases from V and 6 bases from J; junction bases left unmatched: 5. This chain links TRBV28 with TRBJ2-7; 7 bases line up with TRBD1. The sequence was collected from a man in his thirties or forties with acute or convalescent COVID-19. Source material: peripheral blood. CDR3 loop: CASSWDSPEQYF. The CDR3 DNA reads as TGTGCCAGCAGCTGGGACAGCCCCGAGCAGTACTTC.